These T cell receptor beta chains were read from a single sample in a study of blood T cell repertoires in COVID-19. Profiling relied on immunoSEQ multiplex PCR, and the TCRdb table lists in-frame clones only, not all of them. The profile shows hundreds of thousands of clones, more than 75% of them singletons. The sample comprised peripheral blood. Every receptor here comes from a woman aged 50 to 65 with active or convalescent COVID-19. The CDR3 runs from the conserved cysteine through the conserved F or W. A D gene is named only where the DNA matches it firmly. Clone size is stated in some rows and not others, as once, few, many or a class when expanded.

j_gene: TRBJ2-3; v_gene: TRBV6-6; abundance: NA; d_gene: NA; CDR3aa: CASSYSMDTQYF; CDR3nt: TGTGCCAGCAGTTACAGCATGGATACGCAGTATTTT
j_gene: TRBJ2-3; v_gene: TRBV7-2; abundance: NA; d_gene: NA; CDR3aa: CASSFWRGTDTQYF; CDR3nt: TGTGCCAGCAGTTTCTGGCGGGGCACAGATACGCAGTATTTT
j_gene: TRBJ1-3; v_gene: TRBV2; abundance: NA; d_gene: NA; CDR3aa: CASRPGAGNTIYF; CDR3nt: TGTGCCAGCCGACCAGGGGCTGGAAACACCATATATTTT
j_gene: TRBJ1-2; v_gene: TRBV29-1; abundance: NA; d_gene: TRBD1; CDR3aa: CSVEGRGNYGYTF; CDR3nt: TGCAGCGTTGAGGGCAGGGGGAACTATGGCTACACCTTC
j_gene: TRBJ2-5; v_gene: TRBV7-2; abundance: NA; d_gene: TRBD2; CDR3aa: CASSLGGLAGGHGETQYF; CDR3nt: TGTGCCAGCAGCTTAGGCGGGCTAGCGGGGGGGCATGGAGAGACCCAGTACTTC
j_gene: TRBJ2-2; v_gene: TRBV15; abundance: NA; d_gene: TRBD1; CDR3aa: CATSSQQGVLINAGELFF; CDR3nt: TGTGCCACCAGCAGTCAACAGGGGGTTCTGATCAACGCCGGGGAGCTGTTTTTT
j_gene: TRBJ1-5; v_gene: TRBV20-1; abundance: NA; d_gene: NA; CDR3aa: CSASAGRASNQPQHF; CDR3nt: TGCAGTGCTAGTGCGGGCAGGGCGAGCAATCAGCCCCAGCATTTT
j_gene: TRBJ2-7; v_gene: TRBV5-6; abundance: NA; d_gene: NA; CDR3aa: CASSLPGDYEQYF; CDR3nt: TGTGCCAGCAGCCTCCCCGGGGACTACGAGCAGTACTTC
j_gene: TRBJ2-3; v_gene: TRBV2; abundance: NA; d_gene: TRBD2; CDR3aa: CASSEQSGGFTDTQYF; CDR3nt: TGTGCCAGCAGTGAACAAAGCGGGGGTTTCACAGATACGCAGTATTTT
j_gene: TRBJ2-3; v_gene: TRBV19; abundance: NA; d_gene: NA; CDR3aa: CASSIRGVDTQYF; CDR3nt: TGTGCCAGTAGTATAAGAGGAGTGGATACGCAGTATTTT
j_gene: TRBJ1-2; v_gene: TRBV5-4; abundance: NA; d_gene: NA; CDR3aa: CAFLWGGPSPPSYGYTF; CDR3nt: TGTGCCTTCTTGTGGGGGGGACCAAGCCCCCCTAGCTATGGCTACACCTTC
j_gene: TRBJ1-5; v_gene: TRBV5-1; abundance: NA; d_gene: NA; CDR3aa: CASSLQSGGNQPQHF; CDR3nt: TGCGCCAGCAGCTTGCAGAGTGGCGGTAATCAGCCCCAGCATTTT
j_gene: TRBJ2-7; v_gene: TRBV18; abundance: once; d_gene: TRBD2; CDR3aa: CASSPPSGSYEQYF; CDR3nt: TGTGCCAGCTCACCCCCTAGCGGATCCTACGAGCAGTACTTC
j_gene: TRBJ1-2; v_gene: TRBV2; abundance: NA; d_gene: TRBD1; CDR3aa: CASRLPGQDYGYTF; CDR3nt: TGTGCCAGCAGGCTTCCGGGACAGGACTATGGCTACACCTTC
j_gene: TRBJ2-1; v_gene: TRBV7-3; abundance: NA; d_gene: NA; CDR3aa: CASSLSPSLLNEQFF; CDR3nt: TGTGCCAGCAGCTTAAGCCCTAGCCTTCTGAATGAGCAGTTCTTC
j_gene: TRBJ2-7; v_gene: TRBV7-2; abundance: NA; d_gene: TRBD1; CDR3aa: CASSFYTGTGSEQYF; CDR3nt: TGTGCCAGCAGCTTCTATACCGGGACAGGGAGCGAGCAGTACTTC
j_gene: TRBJ1-1; v_gene: TRBV5-4; abundance: NA; d_gene: NA; CDR3aa: CASSDAQGGGTEAFF; CDR3nt: TGTGCCAGCAGCGACGCACAGGGAGGGGGCACTGAAGCTTTCTTT
j_gene: TRBJ2-1; v_gene: TRBV7-9; abundance: NA; d_gene: NA; CDR3aa: CASSIDSHNEQFF; CDR3nt: TGTGCCAGCAGCATCGACAGTCACAATGAGCAGTTCTTC
j_gene: TRBJ1-5; v_gene: TRBV30; abundance: few; d_gene: NA; CDR3aa: CAWSFGGRNQPQHF; CDR3nt: TGTGCCTGGAGTTTCGGGGGGCGGAATCAGCCCCAGCATTTT
j_gene: TRBJ2-5; v_gene: TRBV9; abundance: once; d_gene: NA; CDR3aa: CASSWGPEETQYF; CDR3nt: TGTGCCAGCAGCTGGGGGCCCGAAGAGACCCAGTACTTC
j_gene: TRBJ2-2; v_gene: TRBV5-1; abundance: NA; d_gene: NA; CDR3aa: CASSVGQITGELFF; CDR3nt: TGCGCCAGCAGCGTAGGACAGATCACCGGGGAGCTGTTTTTT
j_gene: TRBJ1-3; v_gene: TRBV19; abundance: NA; d_gene: NA; CDR3aa: CASQIGNTIYF; CDR3nt: TGTGCCAGCCAAATTGGAAACACCATATATTTT
j_gene: TRBJ1-4; v_gene: TRBV7-8; abundance: once; d_gene: TRBD1; CDR3aa: CASSFTPRDRGPEKLFF; CDR3nt: TGTGCCAGCAGCTTTACGCCAAGGGACAGGGGACCAGAAAAACTGTTTTTT
j_gene: TRBJ2-3; v_gene: TRBV19; abundance: NA; d_gene: TRBD1; CDR3aa: CASSMNLGQYTDTQYF; CDR3nt: TGTGCCAGTAGTATGAATTTGGGACAGTACACAGATACGCAGTATTTT